This T cell receptor beta chain comes out of a study of T-cell reconstitution after alpha-beta-depleted transplantation in children. Preparation of the TCRbeta library was carried out with unique molecular identifiers. MiXCR, applied by TCRdb to the PCR reads, yields one record per CDR3 protein. This table has over 550,000 distinct CDR3 sequences, 10% to 13% appearing once. Trimming cost V 6 bases and J 4 bases, with 12 bases left between them. This CDR3 has 14 residues. Germline loops: CDR1 MDHEN, CDR2 SYDVKM. The source was PBMCs from the stem cell graft donor, collected from the stem cell graft. The chain links TRBV28 to TRBJ2-2; possible D gene TRBD2, 6 bases. This TCR derives from a human donor who donated a stem cell graft to a child with acute myeloid leukemia. CDR3 amino acids: CASRGDLTTGELFF. DNA of the CDR3: TGTGCCAGCAGGGGGGACTTAACCACCGGGGAGCTGTTTTTT.